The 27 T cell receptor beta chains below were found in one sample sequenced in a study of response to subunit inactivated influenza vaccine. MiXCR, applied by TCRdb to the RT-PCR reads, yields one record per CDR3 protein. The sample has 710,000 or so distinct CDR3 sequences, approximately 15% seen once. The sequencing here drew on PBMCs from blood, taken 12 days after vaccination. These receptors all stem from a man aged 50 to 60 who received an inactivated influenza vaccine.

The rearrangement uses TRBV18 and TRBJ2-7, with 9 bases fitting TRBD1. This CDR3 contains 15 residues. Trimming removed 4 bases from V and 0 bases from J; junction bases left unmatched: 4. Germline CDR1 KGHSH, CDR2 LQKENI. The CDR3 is CASSRQQGASYEQYF. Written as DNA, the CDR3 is TGTGCCAGCTCACGGCAACAGGGGGCCTCCTACGAGCAGTACTTC.

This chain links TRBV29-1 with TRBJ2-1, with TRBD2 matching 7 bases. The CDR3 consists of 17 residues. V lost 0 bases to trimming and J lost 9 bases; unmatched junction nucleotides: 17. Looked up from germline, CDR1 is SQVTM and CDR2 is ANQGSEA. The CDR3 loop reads CSVEDPRLAATESEQFF. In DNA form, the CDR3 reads TGCAGCGTTGAAGATCCCCGCCTAGCGGCAACTGAGAGTGAGCAGTTCTTC.

The CDR3 is CATSDSGGTFTEAFF. CDR3 nucleotide sequence: TGTGCCACCAGTGATTCTGGGGGGACGTTCACTGAAGCTTTCTTT. The V call is TRBV24-1, the J call TRBJ1-1, with D possibly being TRBD1 (5 bases). Germline V gene data show CDR1 as KGHDR and CDR2 as SFDVKD. Between the trimmed V and J ends, which lost 2 bases and 4 bases, there was a span of 13 bases. CDR3 length equals 15 residues.

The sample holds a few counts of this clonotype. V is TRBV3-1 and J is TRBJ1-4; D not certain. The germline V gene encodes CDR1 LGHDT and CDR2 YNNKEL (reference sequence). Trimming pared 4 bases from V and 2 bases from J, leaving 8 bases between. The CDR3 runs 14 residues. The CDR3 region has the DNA TGTGCCAGCAGCCTACCCTCGACTAATGAAAAACTGTTTTTT. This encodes CASSLPSTNEKLFF.

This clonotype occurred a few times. The CDR3 nucleotides are TGCAGTGCTCGCTCTAGGACGTCATCCGACGAGCAGTACTTC. Translated: CSARSRTSSDEQYF. The chain is built from TRBV20-1 and TRBJ2-7; D is uncertain. The CDR3 is made up of 14 amino acids. The V gene's germline CDR1 is DFQATT and CDR2 SNEGSKA (reference sequence). Trimming took off 5 bases at V and 5 bases at J, with 19 bases between the two ends.

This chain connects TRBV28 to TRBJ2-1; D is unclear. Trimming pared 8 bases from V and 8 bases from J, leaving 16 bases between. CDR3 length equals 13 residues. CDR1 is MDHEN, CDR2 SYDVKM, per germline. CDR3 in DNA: TGTGCCAGCCTCCCTGGGATTTCCGATGAGCAGTTCTTC. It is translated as CASLPGISDEQFF.

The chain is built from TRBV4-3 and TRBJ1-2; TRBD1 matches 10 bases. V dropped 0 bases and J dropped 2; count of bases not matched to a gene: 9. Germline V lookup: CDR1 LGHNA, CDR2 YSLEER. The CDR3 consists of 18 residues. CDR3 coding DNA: TGCGCCAGCAGCCAAGATCTACCGACAGGGGGCAGGAACTATGGCTACACCTTC. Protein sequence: CASSQDLPTGGRNYGYTF.

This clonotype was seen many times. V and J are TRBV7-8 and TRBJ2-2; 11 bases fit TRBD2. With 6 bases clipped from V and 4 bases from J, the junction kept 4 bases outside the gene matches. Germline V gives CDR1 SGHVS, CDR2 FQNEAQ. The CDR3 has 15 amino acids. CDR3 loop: CASRRLAGFTGELFF. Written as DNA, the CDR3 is TGTGCCAGCAGACGACTAGCGGGGTTCACCGGGGAGCTGTTTTTT. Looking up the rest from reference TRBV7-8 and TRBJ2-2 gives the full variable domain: GAGVSQSPRYKVAKRGQDVALRCDPISGHVSLFWYQQALGQGPEFLTYFQNEAQLDKSGLPSDRFFAERPEGSVSTLKIQRTQQEDSAVYLCASRRLAGFTGELFFGEGSRLTVL.

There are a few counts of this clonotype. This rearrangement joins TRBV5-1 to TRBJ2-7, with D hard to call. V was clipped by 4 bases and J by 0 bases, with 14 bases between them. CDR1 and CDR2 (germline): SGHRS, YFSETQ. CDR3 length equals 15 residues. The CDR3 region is CASSRFDPSSYEQYF. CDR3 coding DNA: TGCGCCAGCAGCCGTTTCGACCCGAGCTCCTACGAGCAGTACTTC.

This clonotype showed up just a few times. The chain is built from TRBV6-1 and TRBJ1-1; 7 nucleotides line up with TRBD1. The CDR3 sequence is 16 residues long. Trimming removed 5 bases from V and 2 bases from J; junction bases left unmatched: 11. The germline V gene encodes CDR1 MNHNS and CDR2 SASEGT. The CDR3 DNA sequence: TGTGCCAGCAGTCCCCCGACAGGGTTAGTTAACACTGAAGCTTTCTTT. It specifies CASSPPTGLVNTEAFF.

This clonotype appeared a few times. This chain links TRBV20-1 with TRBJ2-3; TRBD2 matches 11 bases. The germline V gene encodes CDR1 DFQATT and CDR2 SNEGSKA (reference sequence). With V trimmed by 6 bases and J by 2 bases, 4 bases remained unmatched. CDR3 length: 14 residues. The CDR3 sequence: CSAVLAGATDTQYF. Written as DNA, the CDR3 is TGCAGTGCGGTACTAGCGGGGGCCACAGATACGCAGTATTTT.

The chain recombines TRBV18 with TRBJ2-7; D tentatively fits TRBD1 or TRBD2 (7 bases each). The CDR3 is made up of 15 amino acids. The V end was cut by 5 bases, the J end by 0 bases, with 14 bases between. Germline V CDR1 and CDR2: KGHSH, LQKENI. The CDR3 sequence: CASSSGGTVSYEQYF. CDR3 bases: TGTGCCAGCTCATCCGGGGGGACAGTCTCCTACGAGCAGTACTTC.

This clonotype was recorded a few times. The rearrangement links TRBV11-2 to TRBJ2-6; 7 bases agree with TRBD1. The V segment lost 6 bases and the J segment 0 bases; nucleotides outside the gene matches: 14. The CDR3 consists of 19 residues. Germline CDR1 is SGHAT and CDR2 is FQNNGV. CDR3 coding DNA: TGTGCCAGCAGAACCGACAGGGCCCTTCGACGCTCTGGGGCCAACGTCCTGACTTTC. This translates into CASRTDRALRRSGANVLTF.

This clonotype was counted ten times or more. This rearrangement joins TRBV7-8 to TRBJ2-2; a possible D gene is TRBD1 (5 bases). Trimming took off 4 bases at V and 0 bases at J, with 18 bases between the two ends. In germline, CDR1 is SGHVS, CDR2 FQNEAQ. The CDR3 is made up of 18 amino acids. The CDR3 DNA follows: TGTGCCAGCAGCTCAGGGTGGGGATACGCTACGAACACCGGGGAGCTGTTTTTT. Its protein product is CASSSGWGYATNTGELFF. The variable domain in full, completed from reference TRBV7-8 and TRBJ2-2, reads GAGVSQSPRYKVAKRGQDVALRCDPISGHVSLFWYQQALGQGPEFLTYFQNEAQLDKSGLPSDRFFAERPEGSVSTLKIQRTQQEDSAVYLCASSSGWGYATNTGELFFGEGSRLTVL.

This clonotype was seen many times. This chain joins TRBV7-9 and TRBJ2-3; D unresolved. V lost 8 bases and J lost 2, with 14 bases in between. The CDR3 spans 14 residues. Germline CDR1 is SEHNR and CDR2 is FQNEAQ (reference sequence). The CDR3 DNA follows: TGTGCCAGCGGACGGAGTGGGGTCACAGATACGCAGTATTTT. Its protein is CASGRSGVTDTQYF.

CDR3 sequence reads: CASSVPIAGGDTGELFF. CDR3 nucleotides: TGTGCCAGCAGCGTCCCAATAGCGGGAGGGGACACCGGGGAGCTGTTTTTT. The genes are TRBV9 and TRBJ2-2, with 11 positions matching TRBD2. Germline V gives CDR1 SGDLS, CDR2 YYNGEE. V lost 2 bases and J lost 3; bases outside the gene matches: 6. CDR3 length equals 17 residues.

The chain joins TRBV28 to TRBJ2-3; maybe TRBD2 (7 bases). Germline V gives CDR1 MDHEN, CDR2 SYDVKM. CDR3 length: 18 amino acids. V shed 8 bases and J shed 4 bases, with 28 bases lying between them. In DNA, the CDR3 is TGTGCCAGCTCCAAGGGGGGTAAGGGGAGGGCCCTCGCAGATACGCAGTATTTT. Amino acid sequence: CASSKGGKGRALADTQYF.

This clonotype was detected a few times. CDR3 DNA: TGCAGCGTCGCCCCGGCTAGCGGCGAGCAGTACTTC. Its translation: CSVAPASGEQYF. The V and J genes are TRBV29-1 and TRBJ2-7; 7 bases agree with TRBD2. The CDR3 loop spans 12 amino acids. Germline V gives CDR1 SQVTM, CDR2 ANQGSEA. Trimming removed 6 bases from V and 6 bases from J; junction bases left unmatched: 8.

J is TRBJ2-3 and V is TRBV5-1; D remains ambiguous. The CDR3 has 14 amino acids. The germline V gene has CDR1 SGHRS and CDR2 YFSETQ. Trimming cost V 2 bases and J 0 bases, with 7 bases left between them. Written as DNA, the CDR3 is TGCGCCAGCAGCTTCCTCCCTAGCACAGATACGCAGTATTTT. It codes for CASSFLPSTDTQYF.

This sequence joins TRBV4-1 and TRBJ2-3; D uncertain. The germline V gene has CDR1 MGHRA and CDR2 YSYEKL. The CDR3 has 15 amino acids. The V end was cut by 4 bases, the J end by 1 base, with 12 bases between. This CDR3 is CASSPGEQRTDTQYF. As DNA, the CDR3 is TGCGCCAGCAGCCCGGGCGAGCAGCGCACAGATACGCAGTATTTT.

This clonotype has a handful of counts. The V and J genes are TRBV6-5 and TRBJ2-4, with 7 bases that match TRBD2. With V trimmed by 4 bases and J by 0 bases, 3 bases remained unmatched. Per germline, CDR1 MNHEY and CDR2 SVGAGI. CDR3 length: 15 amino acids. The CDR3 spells CASSWGGPAKNIQYF. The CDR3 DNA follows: TGTGCCAGCAGTTGGGGGGGACCAGCCAAAAACATTCAGTACTTC.

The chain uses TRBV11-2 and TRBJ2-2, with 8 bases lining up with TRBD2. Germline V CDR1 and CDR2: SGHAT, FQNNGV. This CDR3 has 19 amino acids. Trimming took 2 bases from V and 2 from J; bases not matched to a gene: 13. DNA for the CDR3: TGTGCCAGCAGCTTATTACAGGGACGCGGGAGGATTAACACCGGGGAGCTGTTTTTT. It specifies CASSLLQGRGRINTGELFF.

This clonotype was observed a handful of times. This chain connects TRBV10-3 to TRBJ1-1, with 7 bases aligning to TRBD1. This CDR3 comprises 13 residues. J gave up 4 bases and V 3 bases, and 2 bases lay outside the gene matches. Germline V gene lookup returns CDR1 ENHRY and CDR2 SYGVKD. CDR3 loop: CAISDRGTTEAFF. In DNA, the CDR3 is TGTGCCATCAGTGACAGGGGGACCACTGAAGCTTTCTTT.

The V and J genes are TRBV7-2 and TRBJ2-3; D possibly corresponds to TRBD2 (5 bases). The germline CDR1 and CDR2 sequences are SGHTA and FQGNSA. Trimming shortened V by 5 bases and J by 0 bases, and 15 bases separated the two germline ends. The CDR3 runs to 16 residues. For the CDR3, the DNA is TGTGCCAGCAGCCTCAGGCTAGCTGCTAGCACAGATACGCAGTATTTT. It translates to CASSLRLAASTDTQYF.

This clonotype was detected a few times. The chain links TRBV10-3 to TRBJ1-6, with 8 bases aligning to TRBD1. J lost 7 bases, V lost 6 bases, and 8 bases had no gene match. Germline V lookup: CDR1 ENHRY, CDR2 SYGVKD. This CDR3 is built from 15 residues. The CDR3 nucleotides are TGTGCCATCAGGAGGGACAGGCCGGGGAATTCACCCCTCCACTTT. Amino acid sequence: CAIRRDRPGNSPLHF.

The CDR3 sequence: CASSLRLAGGRGYEQYF. The CDR3 DNA sequence: TGTGCCAGCAGCTTGCGGCTAGCGGGGGGCCGGGGCTACGAGCAGTACTTC. The J gene is TRBJ2-7, the V gene TRBV5-6; 11 nucleotides line up with TRBD2. V was pared by 1 base and J by 3 bases, with 9 bases of the junction left unmatched. The CDR3 consists of 17 residues. Per the germline V gene, CDR1 is SGHDT and CDR2 is YYEEEE.

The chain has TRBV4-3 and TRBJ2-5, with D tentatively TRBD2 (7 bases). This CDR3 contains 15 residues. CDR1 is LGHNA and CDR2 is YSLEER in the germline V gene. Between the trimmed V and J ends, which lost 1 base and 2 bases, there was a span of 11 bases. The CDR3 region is CASSQAKGGQETQYF. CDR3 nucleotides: TGCGCCAGCAGCCAAGCCAAGGGGGGGCAAGAGACCCAGTACTTC.